This TCR beta chain came from a study of ipilimumab plus nivolumab after autologous stem cell transplantation. The table came from immunoSEQ multiplex PCR; TCRdb's copy has only in-frame clones and leaves some out. The profile covers some 43,000 clones, with 88% appearing a single time and less than 0.95% taken by the ten largest. This clonotype originated in a male donor with multiple myeloma. Sample: PBMCs, taken in a trial of ipilimumab plus nivolumab as post-transplant consolidation.

In DNA form, the CDR3 reads TGCGCCAGCAGCTTGGAGGCGATAGGGTCCCTCACCGGGGAGCTGTTTTTT. It translates to CASSLEAIGSLTGELFF. This chain uses TRBV5-1 with TRBJ2-2; the D is unclear. The CDR3 runs 17 residues. Trimming removed 0 bases at V and 4 bases at J, with 16 bases between. The germline CDR1 and CDR2 sequences are SGHRS and YFSETQ.